Below are 28 T cell receptor beta chains sequenced from a single sample in a study of regulatory T cells in long-lasting Graves disease. Assembly of TCR beta libraries relied on iRepertoire HTBI primers together with Arm-PCR of CDR3 regions. TCRdb independently ran MiXCR on the multiplex PCR reads; one entry per CDR3 protein. The profile covers roughly 400,000 distinct CDR3 sequences, with roughly a fifth appearing a single time and roughly an eighth taken by the ten largest. Stated time point: persistent/refractory GD, antithyroid drugs over 5 years with positive TRAb. From RNA extracted from PBMCs, the TCR library was made. The starting material was peripheral blood mononuclear cells (PBMCs), obtained when the disease was refractory, from a patient treated with antithyroid drugs. These receptors originate from a female donor with Graves disease.

The chain uses TRBV30 and TRBJ1-1; no reliable D call. The CDR3 extends over 13 amino acids. Germline V gene data show CDR1 as GTSNPN and CDR2 as SVGIG (reference sequence). For the CDR3, the DNA is TGTGCTAGGCGGGCAGGCCGAAACACTGAAGCTTTCTTT. Amino acid sequence: CARRAGRNTEAFF. The whole variable domain, remainder taken from reference TRBV30 and TRBJ1-1, is SQTIHQWPATLVQPVGSPLSLECTVEGTSNPNLYWYRQAAGRGLQLLFYSVGIGQISSEVPQNLSASRPQDRQFILSSKKLLLSDSGFYLCARRAGRNTEAFFGQGTRLTVV.

The chain has TRBV3-1 and TRBJ2-7; D perhaps matches TRBD1 (5 bases). The germline CDR1 and CDR2 sequences are LGHDT and YNNKEL (reference sequence). CDR3 length: 17 residues. Trimming took 0 bases from V and 3 from J, leaving 18 bases between them. For the CDR3, the DNA is TGTGCCAGCAGCCAAGACATCTCGGGTAGGGGTGGCTACGAGCAGTACTTC. This translates into CASSQDISGRGGYEQYF.

V gene TRBV12-5 combines with J gene TRBJ2-2; possibly TRBD1 for D (7 bases). V lost 0 bases and J lost 0, with 14 bases in between. In germline, CDR1 is LGHNT, CDR2 FRNRAP. The CDR3 spans 18 residues. The CDR3 sequence is CASGLVLGGTANTGELFF. CDR3 DNA: TGTGCTAGTGGTTTGGTATTAGGCGGGACAGCGAACACCGGGGAGCTGTTTTTT.

Only a few counts were recorded for this clonotype. This chain joins TRBV7-3 and TRBJ2-2; D is ambiguous. The CDR3 loop spans 15 amino acids. From germline, CDR1 is SGHTA and CDR2 FQGTGA. V lost 2 bases and J lost 4, with 11 bases in between. As DNA, the CDR3 is TGTGCCAGCAGCTTACTGGCAGAAAGCACCGGGGAGCTGTTTTTT. It is translated as CASSLLAESTGELFF. Using reference TRBV7-3 and TRBJ2-2 for the parts outside the CDR3, the full variable domain is GAGVSQTPSNKVTEKGKYVELRCDPISGHTALYWYRQSLGQGPEFLIYFQGTGAADDSGLPNDRFFAVRPEGSVSTLKIQRTERGDSAVYLCASSLLAESTGELFFGEGSRLTVL.

The J gene is TRBJ1-2, the V gene TRBV6-2 or TRBV6-3; 7 nucleotides agree with TRBD1. The CDR3 has 13 residues. Germline V gene lookup returns CDR1 MNHEY and CDR2 SVGEGT. V trimming: 4 bases; J trimming: 7 bases; junction bases outside the gene matches: 6. CDR3 sequence: CASSSRGSVGYTF. In DNA, the CDR3 is TGTGCCAGCAGTTCCAGGGGGAGTGTTGGCTACACCTTC.

This clonotype was seen ten or more times. The chain employs TRBV14 and TRBJ1-2; no clear D. Trimming removed 0 bases at V and 4 bases at J, with 6 bases between. This CDR3 contains 13 residues. CDR1 is SGHDN and CDR2 is FVKESK in the germline V gene. In nucleotides, the CDR3 is TGTGCCAGCAGCCAAGATCTGCTCTATGGCTACACCTTC. Encoded protein: CASSQDLLYGYTF.

In this sample, this clonotype turned up many times. CDR3 sequence: CATLTSGRAAGYNEQFF. CDR3 in DNA: TGTGCCACTTTGACTAGCGGGAGGGCCGCGGGGTACAATGAGCAGTTCTTC. The genes are TRBV2 and TRBJ2-1, with 14 positions matching TRBD2. Germline lookup yields CDR1 SNHLY and CDR2 FYNNEI. Losses at the gene ends were 10 bases for V and 4 bases for J; bases not matched to a gene: 12. The CDR3 is 17 residues long.

Concerning this clonotype: Since a much larger clone is just one base distant, this may be a read error. V and J are TRBV7-2 and TRBJ2-7; the D call may be TRBD1 or TRBD2 (5 bases each). Trimming stripped 2 bases from V and 3 bases from J, with 14 bases between. The length of the CDR3 is 15 residues. Germline loops: CDR1 SGHTA, CDR2 FQGNSA. CDR3 DNA: TGTGCCAGCAGCTTAAACGCCGGGGCACGCTACGAGCAGTACTTC. As protein: CASSLNAGARYEQYF.

This clonotype appeared many times. V gene TRBV28 combines with J gene TRBJ2-5; D may be TRBD1 (6 bases). Germline lookup yields CDR1 MDHEN and CDR2 SYDVKM. V was clipped by 1 base and J by 1 base, with 13 bases between them. This CDR3 has 16 residues. The CDR3 spells CASSLFTGSAQETQYF. The DNA for the CDR3 is TGTGCCAGCAGTTTATTCACAGGGAGTGCCCAAGAGACCCAGTACTTC.

The rearrangement links TRBV19 to TRBJ1-2, with D possibly TRBD1 on 5 matching bases. The CDR3 consists of 13 residues. The V gene lost 1 base and the J gene lost 6 bases, with 9 bases spanning the gap. Germline CDR1 LNHDA, CDR2 SQIVND (reference sequence). The CDR3 spells CASSIGQYHGYTF. The CDR3 DNA reads as TGTGCCAGTAGTATAGGACAGTACCATGGCTACACCTTC. Full variable domain (outside the CDR3, taken from reference TRBV19 and TRBJ1-2): DGGITQSPKYLFRKEGQNVTLSCEQNLNHDAMYWYRQDPGQGLRLIYYSQIVNDFQKGDIAEGYSVSREKKESFPLTVTSAQKNPTAFYLCASSIGQYHGYTFGSGTRLTVV.

In its sample, this clonotype was seen many times. This chain uses TRBV19 with TRBJ2-7, with 10 bases matching TRBD2. Per germline, CDR1 LNHDA and CDR2 SQIVND (reference sequence). V lost 6 bases to trimming and J lost 1 base; unmatched junction nucleotides: 3. This CDR3 has 14 amino acids. In DNA, the CDR3 is TGTGCCAGTAGACCTAGCGGGAGTTCCTACGAGCAGTACTTC. Translation gives CASRPSGSSYEQYF.

This clonotype came up a few times. The V call is TRBV5-1, the J call TRBJ2-5; TRBD2 aligns across 10 bases. Germline CDR1 SGHRS, CDR2 YFSETQ. With V trimmed by 5 bases and J by 5 bases, 15 bases remained unmatched. This CDR3 is built from 17 residues. CDR3 protein: CASSLTPTASGSETQYF. The CDR3 DNA reads TGCGCCAGCAGTTTGACCCCTACGGCTAGCGGGAGTGAGACCCAGTACTTC.

This clonotype was seen ten or more times. The gene calls are TRBV3-1 and TRBJ1-2, with 8 positions matching TRBD1. The CDR3 length is 16 residues. V gave up 1 base and J gave up 0 bases; unmatched junction bases: 4. Germline CDR1 LGHDT, CDR2 YNNKEL (reference sequence). The DNA of the CDR3 is TGTGCCAGCAGCCAAGGCCCAGGGGGCTCTAACTATGGCTACACCTTC. It encodes CASSQGPGGSNYGYTF.

V gene TRBV4-1 combines with J gene TRBJ2-7; 12 bases are shared with TRBD2. This CDR3 has 16 amino acids. CDR1 MGHRA and CDR2 YSYEKL come from the germline V gene. V lost 2 bases to trimming and J lost 5 bases; unmatched junction nucleotides: 7. CDR3 in amino acids: CASSQSTRLAGDEQYF. DNA for the CDR3: TGCGCCAGCAGCCAATCAACCCGACTAGCGGGAGACGAGCAGTACTTC.

This chain joins TRBV5-4 and TRBJ2-5, with D maybe TRBD2 (7 bases). Trimming took off 1 base at V and 9 bases at J, with 10 bases between the two ends. The CDR3 runs to 12 residues. Germline assignment: CDR1 SGHNT and CDR2 YYREEE (reference sequence). The CDR3 DNA follows: TGTGCCAGCAGCTTGATAGGGGGGGCCCAGTACTTC. Translation gives CASSLIGGAQYF.

This chain links TRBV5-1 with TRBJ2-5; 8 bases map to TRBD2. Germline CDR1 SGHRS, CDR2 YFSETQ. The CDR3 consists of 19 residues. The trim removed 4 bases at V and 0 bases at J, leaving 17 bases unmatched. The CDR3 spells CASSTPAGAGRWYQETQYF. CDR3 in DNA: TGCGCCAGCAGCACGCCAGCGGGGGCGGGACGGTGGTACCAAGAGACCCAGTACTTC.

The CDR3 loop reads CASSIGTGRRETQYF. The CDR3, as DNA: TGCGCCAGCAGCATAGGGACAGGGCGCAGGGAGACCCAGTACTTC. The chain carries TRBV5-1 and TRBJ2-5; 9 positions match TRBD1. This CDR3 contains 15 residues. Per the germline V gene, CDR1 is SGHRS and CDR2 is YFSETQ. J gave up 5 bases and V 4 bases, and 9 bases lay outside the gene matches.

This clonotype was observed at least ten times. The J gene is TRBJ2-1, the V gene TRBV20-1, with 16 bases lining up with TRBD2. CDR3 size: 19 residues. The V gene's germline CDR1 is DFQATT and CDR2 SNEGSKA (reference sequence). Trimming at V came to 6 bases and at J to 0 bases, leaving 11 bases not matched to a gene. The CDR3 DNA sequence: TGCAGTGCCCCCACCCCGGGACTAGCGGGAGGGCTCTCCTACAATGAGCAGTTCTTC. Protein product: CSAPTPGLAGGLSYNEQFF.

In this sample, this clonotype turned up many times. The V call is TRBV11-2, the J call TRBJ2-5; 14 nucleotides line up with TRBD2. Trimming took 8 bases from V and 3 from J; bases not matched to a gene: 14. Germline V gene data show CDR1 as SGHAT and CDR2 as FQNNGV. The CDR3 contains 18 residues. CDR3 sequence: CASFPGTSGRGRKETQYF. The CDR3 DNA sequence: TGTGCCAGCTTCCCCGGGACTAGCGGGAGAGGACGGAAAGAGACCCAGTACTTC.

This clonotype was found many times. This sequence joins TRBV20-1 and TRBJ1-5; TRBD1 aligns across 10 bases. There are 17 residues in the CDR3. The germline CDR1 and CDR2 sequences are DFQATT and SNEGSKA (reference sequence). After removal of 1 base from V and 6 bases from J, the junction contained 12 bases not matched to a gene. Here the CDR3 DNA reads TGCAGTGCTAGAGCTAGCCCCGGGACAGGGGTGTTTCAGCCCCAGCATTTT. Translating gives CSARASPGTGVFQPQHF.

The rearrangement links TRBV3-1 to TRBJ2-5, with 11 nucleotides matching TRBD2. The CDR3 is 14 amino acids. Looked up from germline, CDR1 is LGHDT and CDR2 is YNNKEL (reference sequence). After removal of 4 bases from V and 5 bases from J, the junction contained 3 bases not matched to a gene. The CDR3 loop reads CASSPSGRYETQYF. CDR3 nucleotides: TGTGCCAGCAGCCCTAGCGGGAGGTATGAGACCCAGTACTTC.

The table lists this clonotype with a few counts. V usage is TRBV27 and J usage is TRBJ2-1; no firm D call. Germline V gene lookup returns CDR1 MNHEY and CDR2 SMNVEV (reference sequence). The CDR3 consists of 15 residues. V lost 4 bases and J lost 5, with 15 bases in between. The CDR3 sequence is CASSSTSRIHNEQFF. The CDR3 DNA is TGTGCCAGCAGTTCGACCTCCCGCATACACAATGAGCAGTTCTTC.

This clonotype was observed many times. V is TRBV2 and J is TRBJ2-5; no definite D call. V was trimmed by 3 bases and J by 5 bases, leaving 7 bases between them. The CDR3 is 12 amino acids. Germline CDR1 reads SNHLY; CDR2 reads FYNNEI. The CDR3 region has the DNA TGTGCCAGCAGTGAGAATGGGGAGACCCAGTACTTC. Its protein product is CASSENGETQYF.

A word on this clonotype: The junction and the germline gene differ at one end; a read error may be behind it. The V call is TRBV6-1, the J call TRBJ2-5, with D possibly matching TRBD2 (5 bases). The CDR3 extends over 15 amino acids. Germline values: CDR1 MNHNS, CDR2 SASEGT. The CDR3 coding sequence is TGCGCCAGCAGCACGGGCCCCGAGGGCCAAGAGACCCAGTACTTC. It is translated as CASSTGPEGQETQYF.

This clonotype was found many times. The chain carries TRBV6-1 and TRBJ2-7; TRBD2 might be the D (6 bases). This CDR3 spans 13 amino acids. Trimming took off 7 bases at V and 7 bases at J, with 17 bases between the two ends. Germline V CDR1 and CDR2: MNHNS, SASEGT. In DNA form, the CDR3 reads TGTGCCAGCACCGGCAGCGGGCAAAGGGAGCAGTACTTC. This translates into CASTGSGQREQYF.

This clonotype was counted between two and nine times. The chain joins TRBV20-1 to TRBJ1-4, with D perhaps TRBD1 (5 bases). CDR3 length equals 14 residues. Germline loops: CDR1 DFQATT, CDR2 SNEGSKA (reference sequence). The V gene lost 3 bases and the J gene lost 8 bases, with 16 bases spanning the gap. The CDR3 DNA reads TGCAGTGCTAGGTTCGGGGGGGGTTCCGAAAAACTGTTTTTT. Translated: CSARFGGGSEKLFF.

The chain uses TRBV7-3 and TRBJ2-3; weak D call: TRBD1 (6 bases). With 2 bases removed from V and 2 bases from J, the gap between germline ends came to 11 bases. The CDR3 sequence is 15 residues long. Germline-derived CDR1 and CDR2 are SGHTA and FQGTGA. The CDR3 DNA is TGTGCCAGCAGCTTAGGGCCAGGGGTCACAGATACGCAGTATTTT. Its translation: CASSLGPGVTDTQYF.

This clonotype was counted between two and nine times. The chain is built from TRBV20-1 and TRBJ2-7, with D unclear. V gave up 0 bases and J gave up 3 bases, with 15 bases separating them. This CDR3 region has 15 residues. The V gene's germline CDR1 is DFQATT and CDR2 SNEGSKA (reference sequence). The CDR3 nucleotides are TGCAGTGCTAGAGATCAGACCTCCCGCCGCTACGAGCAGTACTTC. Encoded protein: CSARDQTSRRYEQYF.